What follows describes a single TCR beta chain. The CDR3 sequence is 13 residues long. From germline, CDR1 is ENHRY and CDR2 SYGVKD. V shed 6 bases and J shed 4 bases, with 12 bases lying between them. The data are from a study of blood T cells in healthy people across ages. A sample-barcoded 5' primer and a J-beta primer mix were used in a second PCR of roughly 7 to 12 cycles. Via MiXCR, TCRdb re-called the 5' RACE reads, giving one row per CDR3 protein. The sample contains 650,000 to 800,000 distinct CDR3 sequences, under 45% of which appear only once. The TCR was taken from a man between 60 and 75 years old in good health. This chain connects TRBV10-3 to TRBJ1-2; possible D gene TRBD1, 5 bases. Sequencing input: blood. The CDR3 region has the DNA TGTGCCATCAGCAGGGACGGAAGCTATGGCTACACCTTC. Amino acids: CAISRDGSYGYTF.